The 27 T cell receptor beta chains listed next were all sequenced from one sample in a study of T cells after yellow fever vaccination. TCRdb reprocessed the 5' RACE reads with MiXCR, giving one entry per CDR3 protein. The sample comprises roughly 310,000 distinct CDR3 sequences, around 4% of which are singletons, and roughly a quarter rests with the top ten. This specimen was PBMCs, taken on the day of the yellow fever booster vaccination. The receptors come from a man aged 18 to 30 who received the YFV17D yellow fever vaccine.

This clonotype was picked up a small number of times. The chain combines TRBV3-1 with TRBJ1-1; D may be TRBD1 (5 bases). Germline lookup yields CDR1 LGHDT and CDR2 YNNKEL (reference sequence). The length of the CDR3 is 13 residues. With 4 bases removed from V and 3 bases from J, the gap between germline ends came to 9 bases. The CDR3 DNA reads TGTGCCAGCAGCCCCACAGGAGACACTGAAGCTTTCTTT. Translation: CASSPTGDTEAFF.

This chain connects TRBV5-1 to TRBJ1-1; a possible D gene is TRBD1 (6 bases). The CDR3 is 15 residues long. V lost 6 bases to trimming and J lost 1 base, with 16 bases between them. From germline, CDR1 is SGHRS and CDR2 YFSETQ. CDR3 loop: CASTLEGGWNTEAFF. CDR3 DNA sequence: TGCGCCAGCACCCTGGAGGGGGGATGGAACACTGAAGCTTTCTTT.

The chain is built from TRBV5-6 and TRBJ2-7, with D unclear. The germline CDR1 and CDR2 sequences are SGHDT and YYEEEE. This CDR3 is built from 12 residues. V lost 4 bases and J 3 bases, leaving 8 bases between the germline ends. CDR3 DNA: TGTGCCAGCAGCAATGGGGTCTACGAGCAGTACTTC. Translating gives CASSNGVYEQYF.

This clonotype was recorded at least ten times. The gene calls are TRBV11-2 and TRBJ2-5; 9 nucleotides line up with TRBD1. The CDR3 extends over 15 amino acids. The V segment lost 1 base and the J segment 5 bases; nucleotides outside the gene matches: 5. Germline loops: CDR1 SGHAT, CDR2 FQNNGV. The CDR3 coding sequence is TGTGCCAGCAGCTTAGGACAGGGGGTTTGGGAGACCCAGTACTTC. Residues: CASSLGQGVWETQYF.

This clonotype was recorded many times. V gene TRBV15 combines with J gene TRBJ2-7, with D perhaps given as TRBD1 or TRBD2 (6 bases each). Germline V gene data show CDR1 as LNHNV and CDR2 as YYDKDF (reference sequence). The CDR3 has 15 residues. Trimming removed 0 bases at V and 6 bases at J, with 15 bases between. For the CDR3, the DNA is TGTGCCACCAGCAGAGATCCCGGGGGCGAGTTCGAGCAGTACTTC. It yields the protein CATSRDPGGEFEQYF.

The rearrangement joins TRBV10-3 to TRBJ1-5; D not resolved. The CDR3 has 16 residues. Germline lookup yields CDR1 ENHRY and CDR2 SYGVKD. V lost 0 bases and J 2 bases, leaving 11 bases between the germline ends. CDR3 in amino acids: CAISESRRSGNQPQHF. The CDR3 DNA reads TGTGCCATCAGTGAGTCCAGGAGATCAGGCAATCAGCCCCAGCATTTT.

This clonotype was recorded at least ten times. This chain joins TRBV9 and TRBJ1-1; a weak D match, TRBD1 (6 bases). This CDR3 is 16 amino acids long. Trimming removed 3 bases at V and 2 bases at J, with 17 bases between. Germline V gives CDR1 SGDLS, CDR2 YYNGEE. DNA of the CDR3: TGTGCCAGCAGCGAAAAACTGGGGGCGCGAAACACTGAAGCTTTCTTT. Its protein product is CASSEKLGARNTEAFF.

The chain is built from TRBV20-1 and TRBJ1-1; possible D gene TRBD1, 6 bases. Trimming took 1 base from V and 1 from J, leaving 7 bases between them. Per germline, CDR1 DFQATT and CDR2 SNEGSKA (reference sequence). The CDR3 totals 13 residues. CDR3 nucleotides: TGCAGTGCTAGAGGACAGGCGAACACTGAAGCTTTCTTT. Residues: CSARGQANTEAFF.

This clonotype has ten or more counts. The chain links TRBV7-9 to TRBJ2-5; D is unresolved. V lost 3 bases and J lost 1, with 15 bases in between. Germline V gene lookup returns CDR1 SEHNR and CDR2 FQNEAQ (reference sequence). The CDR3 extends over 16 amino acids. This chain's CDR3 is CASSFNTFRSQETQYF. The CDR3 region has the DNA TGTGCCAGCAGCTTTAACACTTTTAGATCCCAAGAGACCCAGTACTTC.

This chain uses TRBV4-2 with TRBJ1-1; 8 bases fit TRBD1. The CDR3 runs to 15 residues. Germline CDR1 LGHNA, CDR2 YNFKEQ. The V and J ends lost 3 bases and 4 bases, in that order; junction bases with no gene match: 7. The CDR3 here is CASSHPGQGGTEAFF. The CDR3 nucleotides read TGTGCCAGCAGCCACCCCGGACAGGGAGGCACTGAAGCTTTCTTT.

This clonotype occurred many times. V is TRBV5-1 and J is TRBJ2-5; D call uncertain. The CDR3 is made up of 14 amino acids. V was shortened by 0 bases and J by 5 bases, with 11 bases between the two germline ends. Germline V gene data show CDR1 as SGHRS and CDR2 as YFSETQ. The CDR3: CASSLDTARETQYF. The CDR3 coding sequence is TGCGCCAGCAGCTTGGATACCGCCCGGGAGACCCAGTACTTC.

This chain links TRBV19 with TRBJ2-3, with D maybe TRBD1 (5 bases). Trimming took off 5 bases at V and 3 bases at J, with 12 bases between the two ends. The CDR3 totals 14 residues. The germline gives CDR1 LNHDA, CDR2 SQIVND (reference sequence). The CDR3 coding sequence is TGTGCCAGTAGTCAAGGGGTCCCTACAGATACGCAGTATTTT. This codes for CASSQGVPTDTQYF.

This clonotype was recorded at least ten times. The chain is built from TRBV7-2 and TRBJ1-2; the match to TRBD1 covers 7 bases. The CDR3 has 12 amino acids. Per germline, CDR1 SGHTA and CDR2 FQGNSA. V trimming: 1 base; J trimming: 10 bases; junction bases outside the gene matches: 3. The CDR3 here is CASSLGQGPYTF. DNA for the CDR3: TGTGCCAGCAGCTTAGGACAGGGTCCCTACACCTTC.

This clonotype was observed a few times. This chain uses TRBV20-1 with TRBJ1-2, with 7 bases identical to TRBD1. CDR1 is DFQATT, CDR2 SNEGSKA, per germline (reference sequence). This CDR3 is 16 amino acids long. Unmatched junction bases numbered 13, after V lost 6 bases and J lost 0 bases. CDR3: CSAGGTTGITNYGYTF. CDR3 nucleotides: TGCAGTGCCGGAGGAACGACAGGGATTACTAACTATGGCTACACCTTC.

The V gene is TRBV5-6, the J gene TRBJ1-2; no clear D. Germline CDR1 is SGHDT and CDR2 is YYEEEE. This CDR3 is built from 14 residues. V was trimmed by 0 bases and J by 7 bases, leaving 13 bases between them. CDR3 residues: CASSLALLVGGYTF. In DNA, the CDR3 is TGTGCCAGCAGCTTGGCCCTTCTCGTGGGTGGCTACACCTTC.

The chain links TRBV6-5 to TRBJ1-2, with 7 bases fitting TRBD1. Germline loops: CDR1 MNHEY, CDR2 SVGAGI. The CDR3 covers 13 residues. The junction had 8 bases not matched to a gene; V was cut back by 5 bases and J by 8 bases. CDR3 nucleotide sequence: TGTGCCAGCAGTCCGTCAGGGGGACGGGGCTACACCTTC. As protein: CASSPSGGRGYTF.

This clonotype appeared many times. The J gene is TRBJ1-6, the V gene TRBV5-6; no firm D call. Germline CDR1 is SGHDT and CDR2 is YYEEEE. Trimming took 1 base from V and 13 from J, leaving 15 bases between them. The CDR3 contains 14 residues. Here the CDR3 DNA reads TGTGCCAGCAGCTTGCAATTGGCTGCCCTCCCCCTCCACTTT. As protein: CASSLQLAALPLHF. The entire variable domain, with the rest obtained from reference TRBV5-6 and TRBJ1-6, is as follows: DAGVTQSPTHLIKTRGQQVTLRCSPKSGHDTVSWYQQALGQGPQFIFQYYEEEERQRGNFPDRFSGHQFPNYSSELNVNALLLGDSALYLCASSLQLAALPLHFGNGTRLTVT.

The V and J genes are TRBV20-1 and TRBJ2-1; 7 bases agree with TRBD2. V was pared by 4 bases and J by 5 bases, with 11 bases of the junction left unmatched. This CDR3 is built from 15 residues. Germline V gene data show CDR1 as DFQATT and CDR2 as SNEGSKA (reference sequence). The CDR3 DNA sequence: TGCAGTGCTACCGATGGGCGGGGGAGCGACAATGAGCAGTTCTTC. It codes for CSATDGRGSDNEQFF.

The chain links TRBV6-5 to TRBJ2-7; no clear D gene. The CDR3 extends over 13 amino acids. Trimming stripped 5 bases from V and 5 bases from J, with 13 bases between. Germline V gene sequence: CDR1 MNHEY, CDR2 SVGAGI. The CDR3 region is CASSVSRTHEQYV. The CDR3 coding sequence is TGTGCCAGCAGTGTTAGTCGGACCCACGAGCAGTACGTC.

J is TRBJ2-5 and V is TRBV28, with a possible D match to TRBD2 (6 bases). The CDR3 is made up of 16 amino acids. From germline, CDR1 is MDHEN and CDR2 SYDVKM. V was clipped by 2 bases and J by 2 bases, with 15 bases between them. CDR3 sequence: CASSLGGRQDQETQYF. In nucleotides, the CDR3 is TGTGCCAGCAGTTTAGGAGGGCGTCAGGATCAAGAGACCCAGTACTTC.

This clonotype was seen ten or more times. The J gene is TRBJ2-7, the V gene TRBV5-1, with a possible D match to TRBD1 (5 bases). The CDR3 sequence is 15 residues long. Per the germline V gene, CDR1 is SGHRS and CDR2 is YFSETQ. V lost 0 bases, J lost 0 bases, and 10 bases lay in between. The DNA for the CDR3 is TGCGCCAGCAGCTTGGTGCCCGGACACTCCTACGAGCAGTACTTC. It specifies CASSLVPGHSYEQYF.

This clonotype has a count of ten or more. V usage is TRBV7-6 and J usage is TRBJ1-1; 7 nucleotides line up with TRBD1. The CDR3 extends over 14 amino acids. The V and J ends lost 2 bases and 8 bases, in that order; junction bases with no gene match: 8. In germline, CDR1 is SGHVS, CDR2 FNYEAQ. CDR3 amino acids: CASSLLRQGPEAFF. The CDR3 DNA sequence: TGTGCCAGCAGCTTACTGAGACAGGGCCCGGAAGCTTTCTTT.

This chain uses TRBV10-3 with TRBJ2-1; TRBD2 matches at 8 bases. This CDR3 is 14 amino acids long. Germline assignment: CDR1 ENHRY and CDR2 SYGVKD. Losses at the gene ends were 7 bases for V and 2 bases for J; bases not matched to a gene: 4. CDR3 residues: CAITAGGAYNEQFF. CDR3 DNA sequence: TGTGCCATCACTGCCGGGGGGGCCTACAATGAGCAGTTCTTC.

This clonotype was observed many times. A junction end diverges from the germline sequence, so it may reflect a read error. The rearrangement links TRBV7-2 to TRBJ2-1; 11 nucleotides agree with TRBD1. The CDR3 consists of 14 residues. CDR1 is SGHTA, CDR2 FQGNSA, per germline. The CDR3 region has the DNA TGTGCCAGCAGCTTATCATACTCCCCGGGACAGGGGGTCTTC. This gives the protein CASSLSYSPGQGVF.

Only a few counts were recorded for this clonotype. The chain has TRBV19 and TRBJ1-6, with D possibly matching TRBD1 (6 bases). Germline CDR1 is LNHDA and CDR2 is SQIVND (reference sequence). V was clipped by 4 bases and J by 2 bases, with 21 bases between them. The CDR3 sequence is 19 residues long. In nucleotides, the CDR3 is TGTGCCAGTAGTACGGTCGGCAGGGGATCAGTAACCTATAATTCACCCCTCCACTTT. Its translation is CASSTVGRGSVTYNSPLHF.

The chain links TRBV9 to TRBJ2-7; D gene ambiguous. Germline assignment: CDR1 SGDLS and CDR2 YYNGEE. This CDR3 spans 13 amino acids. V was trimmed by 1 base and J by 6 bases, leaving 11 bases between them. The CDR3 reads CASSVLVSGEQYF. CDR3 nucleotides: TGTGCCAGCAGCGTATTGGTTTCCGGCGAGCAGTACTTC.

This clonotype was counted a few times. An end of the junction differs from the germline gene, which may be a read error. Here the CDR3 reads CASSPTPGQGVSGELFF. The DNA for the CDR3 is TGTGCTAGCAGCCCGACTCCGGGACAGGGGGTTTCCGGGGAGCTGTTTTTT. The chain uses TRBV7-7 and TRBJ2-2; 11 bases fit TRBD1. CDR1 is SSHAT and CDR2 is FNYEAQ in the germline V gene (reference sequence). The CDR3 sequence is 17 residues long.